A single sample is the source of the 15 T cell receptor beta chains below, sequenced in a study of T cell responses to AZD1222 COVID-19 vaccine. Profiling relied on immunoSEQ multiplex PCR, and the TCRdb table lists in-frame clones only, not all of them. The data show over 100,000 clones, 70% to 90% seen once. Sample: peripheral blood, taken on day 0 of AZD1222 vaccination. The receptors were gathered from an adult in good health.

The chain links TRBV5-5 to TRBJ2-5; D not resolved. Germline V gives CDR1 SGHKS, CDR2 YYEKEE (reference sequence). This CDR3 is built from 13 residues. V was pared by 1 base and J by 1 base, with 5 bases between. This CDR3 is CASSLYSQETQYF. For the CDR3, the DNA is TGTGCCAGCAGCTTGTACAGCCAAGAGACCCAGTACTTC.

This chain connects TRBV7-3 to TRBJ1-1, with a possible D match to TRBD1 (6 bases). V lost 5 bases, J lost 0 bases, and 10 bases lay in between. The CDR3 runs 14 residues. Germline lookup yields CDR1 SGHTA and CDR2 FQGTGA. The CDR3 region is CASSPQGMNTEAFF. The CDR3 DNA reads TGTGCCAGCAGCCCACAGGGCATGAACACTGAAGCTTTCTTT.

The rearrangement links TRBV19 to TRBJ2-2; TRBD1 might be the D (6 bases). Germline V gene lookup returns CDR1 LNHDA and CDR2 SQIVND (reference sequence). V was trimmed by 5 bases and J by 7 bases, leaving 14 bases between them. This CDR3 is 14 amino acids long. The CDR3 region is CASSATGSLGELFF. The CDR3 DNA reads as TGTGCCAGTAGTGCAACAGGGTCCCTCGGGGAGCTGTTTTTT.

This clone was picked up one time. As DNA, the CDR3 is TGTGCCAGCACCGTGGACGGGACCGGGGAGCTGTTTTTT. Translated: CASTVDGTGELFF. The V call is TRBV25-1, the J call TRBJ2-2; D remains unclear. In germline, CDR1 is MGHDK, CDR2 SYGVNS. The CDR3 is made up of 13 amino acids. The ends were cut back, 7 bases at V and 5 bases at J, with 11 bases in the middle. Based on the CDR3 plus reference TRBV25-1 and TRBJ2-2, the full variable domain is EADIYQTPRYLVIGTGKKITLECSQTMGHDKMYWYQQDPGMELHLIHYSYGVNSTEKGDLSSESTVSRIRTEHFPLTLESARPSHTSQYLCASTVDGTGELFFGEGSRLTVL.

The chain combines TRBV13 with TRBJ1-1; D perhaps matches TRBD1 (6 bases). Trimming took 0 bases from V and 4 from J, leaving 9 bases between them. This CDR3 has 14 residues. Germline V gene data show CDR1 as PRHDT and CDR2 as FYEKMQ (reference sequence). For the CDR3, the DNA is TGTGCCAGCAGCTTAGGAGGGGGGATCACTGAAGCTTTCTTT. Amino acids: CASSLGGGITEAFF.

J is TRBJ2-1 and V is TRBV5-4; D may be TRBD1 or TRBD2 (5 bases each). Germline V gene data show CDR1 as SGHNT and CDR2 as YYREEE (reference sequence). Between the trimmed V and J ends, which lost 6 bases and 4 bases, there was a span of 20 bases. The CDR3 length is 16 residues. CDR3 loop: CASTPTAGTTYNEQFF. DNA of the CDR3: TGTGCCAGCACCCCCACGGCCGGGACCACTTACAATGAGCAGTTCTTC.

V and J are TRBV24-1 and TRBJ2-5, with D perhaps matching TRBD2 (6 bases). In germline, CDR1 is KGHDR, CDR2 SFDVKD. The CDR3 loop spans 16 amino acids. The germline V and J ends were trimmed by 5 bases and 2 bases, with 17 bases remaining between them. This chain's CDR3 is CATSAGGRDAQETQYF. CDR3 nucleotide sequence: TGTGCCACCAGTGCGGGTGGGCGGGACGCACAAGAGACCCAGTACTTC.

The chain uses TRBV5-6 and TRBJ2-1; D is possibly TRBD1 (6 bases). This CDR3 is built from 17 residues. Trimming took off 7 bases at V and 10 bases at J, with 30 bases between the two ends. Germline V lookup: CDR1 SGHDT, CDR2 YYEEEE. CDR3 region: CASAELGIRQGWVEQFF. The CDR3 DNA sequence: TGTGCCAGCGCGGAGCTTGGGATTCGCCAGGGGTGGGTCGAGCAGTTCTTC.

The V call is TRBV11-3, the J call TRBJ1-1; TRBD1 matches 7 bases. Trimming at V came to 6 bases and at J to 0 bases, leaving 13 bases not matched to a gene. The CDR3 sequence is 17 residues long. Germline CDR1 reads SGHNT; CDR2 reads YENEEA. CDR3 sequence reads: CASRIGGGRGMNTEAFF. As DNA, the CDR3 is TGTGCCAGCAGGATAGGGGGCGGCAGGGGGATGAACACTGAAGCTTTCTTT.

This clone was counted once. The V call is TRBV5-1, the J call TRBJ2-7, with 10 bases aligning to TRBD2. V trimming: 0 bases; J trimming: 1 base; junction bases outside the gene matches: 7. CDR3 length equals 17 residues. CDR1 and CDR2 from the germline V gene are SGHRS and YFSETQ. CDR3 sequence (DNA): TGCGCCAGCAGCTTGGTGATAGCGGGGGGAATTTCCTACGAGCAGTACTTC. It yields the protein CASSLVIAGGISYEQYF. Drawing the rest from reference TRBV5-1 and TRBJ2-7, the complete variable domain is KAGVTQTPRYLIKTRGQQVTLSCSPISGHRSVSWYQQTPGQGLQFLFEYFSETQRNKGNFPGRFSGRQFSNSRSEMNVSTLELGDSALYLCASSLVIAGGISYEQYFGPGTRLTVT.

V gene TRBV9 combines with J gene TRBJ2-1; D is uncertain. V shed 0 bases and J shed 5 bases, with 6 bases lying between them. CDR1 is SGDLS, CDR2 YYNGEE, per germline. This CDR3 is 13 amino acids long. The CDR3: CASSVGPHNEQFF. The CDR3 coding sequence is TGTGCCAGCAGCGTAGGACCCCACAATGAGCAGTTCTTC.

The chain combines TRBV12-3 or TRBV12-4 with TRBJ2-2; weak D call: TRBD2 (6 bases). The ends were cut back, 2 bases at V and 6 bases at J, with 7 bases in the middle. The CDR3 has 13 amino acids. CDR3 in amino acids: CASSLIAAGELFF. The CDR3 nucleotides are TGTGCCAGCAGTTTAATAGCGGCCGGGGAGCTGTTTTTT.

The chain combines TRBV28 with TRBJ2-7; 7 bases match TRBD1. The germline gives CDR1 MDHEN, CDR2 SYDVKM. Trimming removed 6 bases from V and 6 bases from J; junction bases left unmatched: 14. The CDR3 sequence is 15 residues long. CDR3 DNA sequence: TGTGCCAGCAGCAAACACGGTCGACAGGGAAGCGAGCAGTACTTC. This translates into CASSKHGRQGSEQYF.

This chain uses TRBV6-5 with TRBJ1-1; D is unresolved. Trimming removed 4 bases at V and 1 base at J, with 13 bases between. This CDR3 contains 15 residues. The germline V gene has CDR1 MNHEY and CDR2 SVGAGI. CDR3 sequence reads: CASSWLGNGNTEAFF. CDR3 coding DNA: TGTGCCAGCAGTTGGCTAGGCAATGGGAACACTGAAGCTTTCTTT.

The J gene is TRBJ1-3, the V gene TRBV6-2 or TRBV6-3; TRBD1 might be the D (5 bases). CDR3 length equals 15 residues. The ends were cut back, 2 bases at V and 2 bases at J, with 10 bases in the middle. Germline CDR1 MNHEY, CDR2 SVGEGT. The CDR3 sequence is CASSYGTATGNTIYF. CDR3 nucleotide sequence: TGTGCCAGCAGTTACGGGACGGCGACTGGAAACACCATATATTTT.